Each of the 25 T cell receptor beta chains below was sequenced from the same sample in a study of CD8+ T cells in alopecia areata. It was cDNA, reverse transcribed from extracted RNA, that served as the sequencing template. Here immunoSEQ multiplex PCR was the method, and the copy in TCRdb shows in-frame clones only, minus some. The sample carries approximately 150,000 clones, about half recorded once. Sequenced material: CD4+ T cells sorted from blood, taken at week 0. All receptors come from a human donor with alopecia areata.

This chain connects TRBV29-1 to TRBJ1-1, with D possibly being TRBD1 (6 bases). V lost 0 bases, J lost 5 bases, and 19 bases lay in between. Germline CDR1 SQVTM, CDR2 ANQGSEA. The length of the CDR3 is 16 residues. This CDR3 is CSVEDSMGAQRTEAFF. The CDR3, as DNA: TGCAGCGTTGAAGATTCAATGGGGGCCCAGAGGACTGAAGCTTTCTTT.

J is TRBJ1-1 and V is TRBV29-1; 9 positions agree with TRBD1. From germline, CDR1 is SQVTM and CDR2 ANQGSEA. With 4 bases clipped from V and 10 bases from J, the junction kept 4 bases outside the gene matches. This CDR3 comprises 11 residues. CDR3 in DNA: TGCAGCGTTGCCATGACAGGGGGAGCTTTCTTT. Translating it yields CSVAMTGGAFF.

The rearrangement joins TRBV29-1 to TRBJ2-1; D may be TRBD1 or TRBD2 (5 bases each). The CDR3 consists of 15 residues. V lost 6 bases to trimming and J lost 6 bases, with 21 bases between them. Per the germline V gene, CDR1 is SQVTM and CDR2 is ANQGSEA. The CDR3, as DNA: TGCAGCGTAAGAGCCGGGACCTACCCCCTCAATGAGCAGTTCTTC. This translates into CSVRAGTYPLNEQFF.

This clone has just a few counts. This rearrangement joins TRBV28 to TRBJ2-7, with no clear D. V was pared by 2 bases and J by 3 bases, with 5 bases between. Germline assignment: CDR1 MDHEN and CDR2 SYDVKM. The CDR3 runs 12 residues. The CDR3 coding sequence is TGTGCCAGCAGTTTAAACAGCTACGAGCAGTACTTC. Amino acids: CASSLNSYEQYF. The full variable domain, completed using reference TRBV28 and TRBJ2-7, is DVKVTQSSRYLVKRTGEKVFLECVQDMDHENMFWYRQDPGLGLRLIYFSYDVKMKEKGDIPEGYSVSREKKERFSLILESASTNQTSMYLCASSLNSYEQYFGPGTRLTVT.

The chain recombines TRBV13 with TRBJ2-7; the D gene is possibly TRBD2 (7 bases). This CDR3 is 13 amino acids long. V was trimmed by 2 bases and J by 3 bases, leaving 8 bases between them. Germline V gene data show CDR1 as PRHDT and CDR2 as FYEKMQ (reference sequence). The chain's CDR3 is CASSLRGGYEQYF. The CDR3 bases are TGTGCCAGCAGCTTAAGGGGGGGCTACGAGCAGTACTTC.

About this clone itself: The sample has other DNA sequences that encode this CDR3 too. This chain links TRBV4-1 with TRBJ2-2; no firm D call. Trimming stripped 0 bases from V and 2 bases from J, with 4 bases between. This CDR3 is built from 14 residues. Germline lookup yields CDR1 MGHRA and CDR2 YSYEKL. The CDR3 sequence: CASSQDGNTGELFF. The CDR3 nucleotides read TGCGCCAGCAGCCAAGACGGTAACACCGGGGAGCTGTTTTTT.

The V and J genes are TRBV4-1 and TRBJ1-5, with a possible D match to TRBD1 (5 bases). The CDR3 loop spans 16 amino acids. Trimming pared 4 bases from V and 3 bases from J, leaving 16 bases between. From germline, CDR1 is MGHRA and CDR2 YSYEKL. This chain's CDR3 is CASSPTQQGTNQPQHF. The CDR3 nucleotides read TGCGCCAGCAGCCCCACGCAGCAGGGTACCAATCAGCCCCAGCATTTT.

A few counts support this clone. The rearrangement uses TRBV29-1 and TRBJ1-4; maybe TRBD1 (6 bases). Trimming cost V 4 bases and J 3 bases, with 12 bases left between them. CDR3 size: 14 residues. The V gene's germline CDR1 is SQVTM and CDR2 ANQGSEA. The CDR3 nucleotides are TGCAGCGTTGCCAGGGGAAACGCTAATGAAAAACTGTTTTTT. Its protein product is CSVARGNANEKLFF.

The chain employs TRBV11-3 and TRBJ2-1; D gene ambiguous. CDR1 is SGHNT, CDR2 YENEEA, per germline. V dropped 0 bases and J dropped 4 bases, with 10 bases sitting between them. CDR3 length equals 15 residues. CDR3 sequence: CASSLDPHDYNEQFF. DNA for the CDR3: TGTGCCAGCAGCTTAGACCCACACGATTACAATGAGCAGTTCTTC.

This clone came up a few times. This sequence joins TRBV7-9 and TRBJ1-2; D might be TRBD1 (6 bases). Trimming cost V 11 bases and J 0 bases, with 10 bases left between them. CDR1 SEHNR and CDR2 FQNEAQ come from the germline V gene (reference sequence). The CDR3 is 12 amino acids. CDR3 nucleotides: TGTGCCGGGACATCGACTAACTATGGCTACACCTTC. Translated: CAGTSTNYGYTF.

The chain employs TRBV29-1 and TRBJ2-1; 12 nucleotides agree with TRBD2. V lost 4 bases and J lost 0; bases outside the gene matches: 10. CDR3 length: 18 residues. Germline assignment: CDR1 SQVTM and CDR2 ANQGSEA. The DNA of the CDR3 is TGCAGCGTTGCTACCCTAGGACTAGCGGGGTTCTCCTACAATGAGCAGTTCTTC. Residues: CSVATLGLAGFSYNEQFF.

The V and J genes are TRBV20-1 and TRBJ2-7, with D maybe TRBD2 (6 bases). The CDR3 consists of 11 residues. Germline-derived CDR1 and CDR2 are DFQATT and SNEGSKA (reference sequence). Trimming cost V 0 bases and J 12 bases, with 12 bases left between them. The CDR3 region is CSARDGRGLYF. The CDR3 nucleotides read TGCAGTGCTAGAGATGGACGGGGGTTGTACTTC.

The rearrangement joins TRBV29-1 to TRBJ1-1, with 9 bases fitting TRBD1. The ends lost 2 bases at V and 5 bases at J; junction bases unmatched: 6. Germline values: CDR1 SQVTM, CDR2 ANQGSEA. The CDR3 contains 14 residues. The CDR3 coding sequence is TGCAGCGTTGAAAGGGACAGGGAGGGAACTGAAGCTTTCTTT. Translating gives CSVERDREGTEAFF.

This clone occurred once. DNA of the CDR3: TGTGCCAGCAGCCACCCACCTAGCGGGGGGGCGAATGAGCAGTTCTTC. Translating gives CASSHPPSGGANEQFF. The chain is built from TRBV5-4 and TRBJ2-1; TRBD2 agrees at 12 bases. The germline V gene has CDR1 SGHNT and CDR2 YYREEE (reference sequence). CDR3 length: 16 residues. V dropped 4 bases and J dropped 7; count of bases not matched to a gene: 9. The full variable domain, with the rest looked up from reference TRBV5-4 and TRBJ2-1, is ETGVTQSPTHLIKTRGQQVTLRCSSQSGHNTVSWYQQALGQGPQFIFQYYREEENGRGNFPPRFSGLQFPNYSSELNVNALELDDSALYLCASSHPPSGGANEQFFGPGTRLTVL.

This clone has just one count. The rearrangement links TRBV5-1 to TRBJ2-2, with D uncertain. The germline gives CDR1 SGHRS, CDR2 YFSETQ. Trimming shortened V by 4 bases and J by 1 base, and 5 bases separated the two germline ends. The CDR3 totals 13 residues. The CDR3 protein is CASSRGNTGELFF. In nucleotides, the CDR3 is TGCGCCAGCAGCCGTGGGAACACCGGGGAGCTGTTTTTT.

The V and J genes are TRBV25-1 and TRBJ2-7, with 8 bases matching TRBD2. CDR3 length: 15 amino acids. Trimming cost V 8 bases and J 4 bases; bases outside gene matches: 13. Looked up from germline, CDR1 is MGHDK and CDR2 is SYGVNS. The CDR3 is CASRPSSGGHYEQYF. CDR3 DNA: TGTGCCAGCCGCCCGTCCAGCGGGGGACATTACGAGCAGTACTTC.

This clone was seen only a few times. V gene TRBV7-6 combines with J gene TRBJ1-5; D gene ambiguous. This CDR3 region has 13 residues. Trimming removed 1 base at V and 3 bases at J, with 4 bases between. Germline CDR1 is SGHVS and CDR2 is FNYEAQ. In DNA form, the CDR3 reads TGTGCCAGCAGCTTAGGAATCAATCAGCCCCAGCATTTT. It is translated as CASSLGINQPQHF.

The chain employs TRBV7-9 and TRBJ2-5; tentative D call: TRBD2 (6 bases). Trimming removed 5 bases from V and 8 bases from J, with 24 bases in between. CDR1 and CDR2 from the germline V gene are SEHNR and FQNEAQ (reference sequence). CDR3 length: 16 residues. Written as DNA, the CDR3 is TGTGCCAGCAGCCGGCCCGGGGCCGGGGGTCCTGGAACCCAGTACTTC. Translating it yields CASSRPGAGGPGTQYF. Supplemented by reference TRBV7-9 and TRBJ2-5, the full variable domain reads DTGVSQNPRHKITKRGQNVTFRCDPISEHNRLYWYRQTLGQGPEFLTYFQNEAQLEKSRLLSDRFSAERPKGSFSTLEIQRTEQGDSAMYLCASSRPGAGGPGTQYFGPGTRLLVL.

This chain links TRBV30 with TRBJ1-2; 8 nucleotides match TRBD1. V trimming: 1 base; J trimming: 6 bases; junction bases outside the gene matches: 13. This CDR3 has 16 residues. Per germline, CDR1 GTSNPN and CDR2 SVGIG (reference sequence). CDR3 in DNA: TGTGCCTGGAGTGGCACATACCGACAGGGGCGGGATGGCTACACCTTC. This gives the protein CAWSGTYRQGRDGYTF.

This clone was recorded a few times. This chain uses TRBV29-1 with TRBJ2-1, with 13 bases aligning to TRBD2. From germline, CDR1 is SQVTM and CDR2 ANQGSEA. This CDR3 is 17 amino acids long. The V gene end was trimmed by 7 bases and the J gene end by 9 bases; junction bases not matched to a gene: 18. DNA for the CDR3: TGCAGCGCCTCGACTAGCGGGAGGTCATTTCCCGGGGGTGAGCAGTTCTTC. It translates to CSASTSGRSFPGGEQFF.

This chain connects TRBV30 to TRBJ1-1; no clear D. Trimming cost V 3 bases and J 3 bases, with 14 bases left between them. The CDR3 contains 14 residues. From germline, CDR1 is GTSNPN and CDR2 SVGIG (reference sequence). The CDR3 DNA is TGTGCCTGGAGGGGCGGCAGGAAGGACACTGAAGCTTTCTTT. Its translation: CAWRGGRKDTEAFF.

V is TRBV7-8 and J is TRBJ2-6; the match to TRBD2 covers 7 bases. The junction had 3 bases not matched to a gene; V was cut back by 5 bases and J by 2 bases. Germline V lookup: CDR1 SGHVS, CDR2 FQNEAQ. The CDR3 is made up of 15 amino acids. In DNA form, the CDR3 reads TGTGCCAGCAGCATCGGACTAGCTGGGGCCAACGTCCTGACTTTC. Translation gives CASSIGLAGANVLTF.

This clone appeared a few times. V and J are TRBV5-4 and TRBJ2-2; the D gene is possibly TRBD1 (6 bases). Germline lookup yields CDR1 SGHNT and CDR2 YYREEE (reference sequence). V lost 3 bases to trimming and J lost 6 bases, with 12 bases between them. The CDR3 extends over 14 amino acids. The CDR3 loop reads CASSSTGPAGELFF. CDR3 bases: TGTGCCAGCAGCTCTACAGGGCCCGCCGGGGAGCTGTTTTTT.

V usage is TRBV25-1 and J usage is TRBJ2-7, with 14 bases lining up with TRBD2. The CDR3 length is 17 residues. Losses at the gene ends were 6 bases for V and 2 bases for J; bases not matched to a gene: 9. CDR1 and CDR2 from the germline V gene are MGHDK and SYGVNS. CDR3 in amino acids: CASSPGLAGATPYEQYF. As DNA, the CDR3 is TGTGCCAGCAGCCCGGGACTAGCGGGAGCTACCCCCTACGAGCAGTACTTC.

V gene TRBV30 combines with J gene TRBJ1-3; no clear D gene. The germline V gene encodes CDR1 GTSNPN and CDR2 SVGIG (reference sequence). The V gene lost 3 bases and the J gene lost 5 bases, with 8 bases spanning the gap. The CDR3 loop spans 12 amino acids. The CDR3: CAWRGFRNTIYF. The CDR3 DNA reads TGTGCCTGGAGAGGGTTCAGAAACACCATATATTTT.